The clone carrying this T cell receptor beta chain was seen only a few times. Its antigen is undetermined. The data are from a study of blood T cells in healthy people across ages. With a J-beta primer mix and a sample-barcoded 5' primer, a second PCR ran about 7 to 11 cycles. Using its own MiXCR run on the 5' RACE reads, TCRdb lists one record per CDR3 protein. The sample contains roughly 860,000 distinct CDR3 sequences, 62% of which appear only once. Peripheral blood, approximately 10 milliliters per donor, was collected. The study, taken as a whole, reports: Diversity of TCR beta per million T cells declined in a roughly linear way with age.

The sequence was obtained from a man under 40 in good health. Sequencing was done on a sample of blood.

DNA for the CDR3: TGTGCCAGCAGCATGGGACACGGACCCTACGAGCAGTACTTC. It codes for CASSMGHGPYEQYF. V usage is TRBV7-2 and J usage is TRBJ2-7; tentative D call: TRBD1 (6 bases). V was trimmed by 5 bases and J by 2 bases, leaving 13 bases between them. This CDR3 contains 14 residues. Germline-derived CDR1 and CDR2 are SGHTA and FQGNSA.